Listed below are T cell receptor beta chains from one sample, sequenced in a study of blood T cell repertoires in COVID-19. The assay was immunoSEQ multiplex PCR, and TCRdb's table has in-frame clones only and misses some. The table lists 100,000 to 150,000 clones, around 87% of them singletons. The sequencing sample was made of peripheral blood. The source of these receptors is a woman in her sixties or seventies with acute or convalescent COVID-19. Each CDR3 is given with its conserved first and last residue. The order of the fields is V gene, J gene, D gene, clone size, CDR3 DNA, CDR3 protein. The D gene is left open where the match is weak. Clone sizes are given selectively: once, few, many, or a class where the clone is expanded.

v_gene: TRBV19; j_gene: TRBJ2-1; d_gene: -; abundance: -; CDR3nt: TGTGCCAGTAGTATAGGCTCTAGCGCGTACAATGAGCAGTTCTTC; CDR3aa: CASSIGSSAYNEQFF
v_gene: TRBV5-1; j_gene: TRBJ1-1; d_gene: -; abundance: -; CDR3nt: TGCGCCAGCAGCTCCGGGGGAACCCCCCTCACTGAAGCTTTCTTT; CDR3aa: CASSSGGTPLTEAFF
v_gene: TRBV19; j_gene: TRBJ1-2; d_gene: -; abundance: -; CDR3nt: TGTGCCAGTAATATGCGAACAGGGACTAACTATGGCTACACCTTC; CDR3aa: CASNMRTGTNYGYTF
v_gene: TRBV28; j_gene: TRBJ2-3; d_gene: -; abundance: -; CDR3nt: TGTGCCAGCAGTTTACTAGGGGGGGGACTTAGTGGAGATACGCAGTATTTT; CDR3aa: CASSLLGGGLSGDTQYF
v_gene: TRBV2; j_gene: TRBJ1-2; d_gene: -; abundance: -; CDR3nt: TGTGCCAGCAGTCTCGGACACAGATATGGCTACACCTTC; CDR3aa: CASSLGHRYGYTF
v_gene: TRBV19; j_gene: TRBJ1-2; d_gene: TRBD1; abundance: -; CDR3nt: TGTGCCAGTACCCCCGCGACAGGGGTGGGGTATGGCTACACCTTC; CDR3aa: CASTPATGVGYGYTF
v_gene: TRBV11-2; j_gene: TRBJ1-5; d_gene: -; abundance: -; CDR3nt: TGTGCCAGCAGCTTAGAGAGGGGGGGTCAGCCCCAGCATTTT; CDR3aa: CASSLERGGQPQHF
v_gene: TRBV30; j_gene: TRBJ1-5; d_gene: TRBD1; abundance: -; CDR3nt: TGTGCCTGGATCTTTAGAAGGGGGCATCGCAATCAGCCCCAGCATTTT; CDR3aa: CAWIFRRGHRNQPQHF
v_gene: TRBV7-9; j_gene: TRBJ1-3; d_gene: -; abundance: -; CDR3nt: TGTGCCAGCAGCGCCACAGGGACGGAGGGAAACACCATATATTTT; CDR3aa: CASSATGTEGNTIYF
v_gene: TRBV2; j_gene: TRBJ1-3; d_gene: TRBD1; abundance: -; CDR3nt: TGTGCCAGCACGGGACAGCTAATAAACACCATATATTTT; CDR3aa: CASTGQLINTIYF
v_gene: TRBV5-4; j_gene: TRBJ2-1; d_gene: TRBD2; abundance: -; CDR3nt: TGTGCCAGCAGCTTGCAACTAGCGAAGGGCAATGAGCAGTTCTTC; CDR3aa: CASSLQLAKGNEQFF
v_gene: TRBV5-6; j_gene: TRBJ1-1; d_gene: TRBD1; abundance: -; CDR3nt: TGTGCCAGCAGCTTGGAACAGGGGGTCGGTGAAGCTTTCTTT; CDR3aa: CASSLEQGVGEAFF
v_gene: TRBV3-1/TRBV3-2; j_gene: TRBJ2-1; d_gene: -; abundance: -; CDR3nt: TGTGCCAGCAGCCAAGGAACTCGATACAATGAGCAGTTCTTC; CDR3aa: CASSQGTRYNEQFF
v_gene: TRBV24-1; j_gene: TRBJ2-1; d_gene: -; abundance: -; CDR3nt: TGTGCCACCAGTGACTCCAGGGGTTCCTCCTACAATGAGCAGTTCTTC; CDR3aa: CATSDSRGSSYNEQFF
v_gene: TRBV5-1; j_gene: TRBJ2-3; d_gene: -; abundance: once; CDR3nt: TGCGCCAGCAGCGATGGACAGCCTAGCACAGATACGCAGTATTTT; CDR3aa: CASSDGQPSTDTQYF
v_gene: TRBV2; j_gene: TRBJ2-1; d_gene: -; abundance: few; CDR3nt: TGTGCCAGCAGCCTCTCCAATGAGCAGTTCTTC; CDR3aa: CASSLSNEQFF
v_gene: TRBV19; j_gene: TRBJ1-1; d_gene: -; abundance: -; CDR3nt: TGTGCCAGTAGGGGACAAATGAACACTGAAGCTTTCTTT; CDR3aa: CASRGQMNTEAFF
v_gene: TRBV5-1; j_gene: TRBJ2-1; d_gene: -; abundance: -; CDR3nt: TGCGCCAGCAGCCCCCAACAGGGCGTAGGCTCCTACAATGAGCAGTTCTTC; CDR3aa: CASSPQQGVGSYNEQFF
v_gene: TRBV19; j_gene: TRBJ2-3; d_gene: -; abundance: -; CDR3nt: TGTGCCAGTAGCCTCGTGGGCTTTAACACAGATACGCAGTATTTT; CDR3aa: CASSLVGFNTDTQYF
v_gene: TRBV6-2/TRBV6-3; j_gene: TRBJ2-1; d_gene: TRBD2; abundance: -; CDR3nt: TGTGCCAGCAGCCCACTAGCGGGGCAAAGGAATGAGCAGTTCTTC; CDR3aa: CASSPLAGQRNEQFF
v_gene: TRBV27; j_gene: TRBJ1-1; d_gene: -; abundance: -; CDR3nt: TGTGCCAGCAGCCCTCGGCCCGGGGGGGGAGGAACTGAAGCTTTCTTT; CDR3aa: CASSPRPGGGGTEAFF
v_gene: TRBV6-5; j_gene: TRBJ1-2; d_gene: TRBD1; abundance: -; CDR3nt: TGTGCCACGTACAGGGGACGCGAATACTATGGCTACACCTTC; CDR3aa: CATYRGREYYGYTF
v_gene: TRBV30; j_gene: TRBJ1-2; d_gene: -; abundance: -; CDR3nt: TGTGCCTGGAGTGTACGGCGGCAGGGGTCGTCCGTGGGCTACACCTTC; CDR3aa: CAWSVRRQGSSVGYTF
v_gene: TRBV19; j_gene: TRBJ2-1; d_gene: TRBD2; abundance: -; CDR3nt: TGTGCCAGTAGTTTCGGGACTAGCGGTTACAATGAGCAGTTCTTC; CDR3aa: CASSFGTSGYNEQFF
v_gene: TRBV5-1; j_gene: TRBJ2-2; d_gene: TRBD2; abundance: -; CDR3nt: TGCGCCAGCAGCCTTAGCGGGAGGAGCACCGGGGAGCTGTTTTTT; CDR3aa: CASSLSGRSTGELFF
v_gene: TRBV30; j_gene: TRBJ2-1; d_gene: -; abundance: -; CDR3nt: TGTGCCTGGAGTGGCCCGGGACTTCATGAGCAGTTCTTC; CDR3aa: CAWSGPGLHEQFF
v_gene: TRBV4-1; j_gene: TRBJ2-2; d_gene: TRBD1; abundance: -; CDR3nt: TGCGCCAGCAGCCTTATTTTTCCGGGACAGGTGTCGAACACCGGGGAGCTGTTTTTT; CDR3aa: CASSLIFPGQVSNTGELFF
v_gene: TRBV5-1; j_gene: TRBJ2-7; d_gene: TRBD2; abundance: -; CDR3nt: TGCGCCAGCAGCACGGGACTAGCGGGAAGTTCCTACGAGCAGTACTTC; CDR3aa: CASSTGLAGSSYEQYF
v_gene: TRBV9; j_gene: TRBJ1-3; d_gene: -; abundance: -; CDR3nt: TGTGCCAGCAGCGCCAGGGTTGTACCCTCTGGAAACACCATATATTTT; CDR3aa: CASSARVVPSGNTIYF
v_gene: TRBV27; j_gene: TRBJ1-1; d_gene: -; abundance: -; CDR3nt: TGTGCCAGCGCAAACACGGAGGTCGGACGGAACACTGAAGCTTTCTTT; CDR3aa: CASANTEVGRNTEAFF
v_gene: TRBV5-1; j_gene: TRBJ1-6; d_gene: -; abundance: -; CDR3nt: TGCGCCAGCAGCATAGACACATTGTATAATTCACCCCTCCACTTT; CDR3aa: CASSIDTLYNSPLHF
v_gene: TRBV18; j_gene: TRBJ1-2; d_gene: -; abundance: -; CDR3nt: TGTGCCAGCTCACCTACAGGAGTCAACTATGGCTACACCTTC; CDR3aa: CASSPTGVNYGYTF
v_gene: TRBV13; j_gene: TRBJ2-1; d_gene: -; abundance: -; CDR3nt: TGTGCCAGCAGCTCAGCCCTGGACTTCTCCGAGCAGTTCTTC; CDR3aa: CASSSALDFSEQFF
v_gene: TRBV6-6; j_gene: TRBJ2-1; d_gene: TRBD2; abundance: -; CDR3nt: TGTGCCAGCAGTCCGACGAGCGGGAGAGGGTCCTACAATGAGCAGTTCTTC; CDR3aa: CASSPTSGRGSYNEQFF
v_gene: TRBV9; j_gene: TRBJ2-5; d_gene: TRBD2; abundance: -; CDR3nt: TGTGCCAGCAGCTCCGCGCTAGCGGAGGAGACCCAGTACTTC; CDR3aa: CASSSALAEETQYF
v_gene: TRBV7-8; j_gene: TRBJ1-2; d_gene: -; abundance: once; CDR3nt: TGTGCCAGCAGCGGAGGGGCCAGTCAGACCTTC; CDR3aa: CASSGGASQTF
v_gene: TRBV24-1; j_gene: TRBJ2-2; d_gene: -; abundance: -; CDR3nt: TGTGCCACCGGGCTGGCCGGGGCGAACACCGGGGAGCTGTTTTTT; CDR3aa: CATGLAGANTGELFF
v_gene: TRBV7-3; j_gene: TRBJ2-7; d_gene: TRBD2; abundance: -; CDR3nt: TGTGCCAGCAGCCCACAACTAGCGGGAGCCGACGAGCAGTACTTC; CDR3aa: CASSPQLAGADEQYF
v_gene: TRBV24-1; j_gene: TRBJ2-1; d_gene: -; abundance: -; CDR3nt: TGTGCCACCAGTGATTTTGATGAGGTAGAGCAGTTCTTC; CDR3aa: CATSDFDEVEQFF
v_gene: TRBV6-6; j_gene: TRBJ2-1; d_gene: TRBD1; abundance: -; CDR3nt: TGTGCCAGCACCGACGCGACAGGGGGATACAATGAGCAGTTCTTC; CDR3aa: CASTDATGGYNEQFF
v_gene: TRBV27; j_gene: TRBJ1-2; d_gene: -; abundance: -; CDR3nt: TGTGCCAGCAGCCTTATCCCTATTCGGGGCTACACCTTC; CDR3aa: CASSLIPIRGYTF
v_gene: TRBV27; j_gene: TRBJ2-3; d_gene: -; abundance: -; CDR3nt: TGTGCCAGCAGTCGTTTTCCGGGCACAGATACGCAGTATTTT; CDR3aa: CASSRFPGTDTQYF
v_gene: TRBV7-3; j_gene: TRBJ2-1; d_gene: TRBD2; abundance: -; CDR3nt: TGTGCCAGCAGCTTGGGTAGCGGGGTTTACAATGAGCAGTTCTTC; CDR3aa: CASSLGSGVYNEQFF
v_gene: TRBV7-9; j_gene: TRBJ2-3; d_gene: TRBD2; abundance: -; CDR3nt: TGTGCCAGCAGCTTAACTAGCGGTACCACAGATACGCAGTATTTT; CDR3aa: CASSLTSGTTDTQYF
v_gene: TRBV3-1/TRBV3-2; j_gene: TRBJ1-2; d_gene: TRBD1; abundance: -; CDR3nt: TGTGCCAGCAGCCAAAACAGGGGACCCTATGGCTACACCTTC; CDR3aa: CASSQNRGPYGYTF
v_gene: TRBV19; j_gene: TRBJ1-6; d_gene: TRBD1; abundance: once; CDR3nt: TGTGCCAGTAGTATAGCGCATGGGGACAGAAATTCACCCCTCCACTTT; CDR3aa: CASSIAHGDRNSPLHF
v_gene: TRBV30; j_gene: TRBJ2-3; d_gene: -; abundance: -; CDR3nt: TGTGCCTGGAGTGTACACGGGGATACGCAGTATTTT; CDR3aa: CAWSVHGDTQYF
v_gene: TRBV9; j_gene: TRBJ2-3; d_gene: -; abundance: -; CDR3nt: TGTGCCAGCGGCGGATGGGGGGACCGAACGCAGTATTTT; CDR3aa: CASGGWGDRTQYF
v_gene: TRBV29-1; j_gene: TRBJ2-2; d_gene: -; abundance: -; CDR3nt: TGCAGCGTTGACGGGGACACCAACACCGGGGAGCTGTTTTTT; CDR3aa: CSVDGDTNTGELFF
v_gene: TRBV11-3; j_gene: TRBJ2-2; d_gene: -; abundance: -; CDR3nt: TGTGCCAGCAGTTCACTTAGCGCCCAGACGAACACCGGGGAGCTGTTTTTT; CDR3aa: CASSSLSAQTNTGELFF